The following is a T cell receptor beta chain sequence with its context. This record belongs to a study of blood T cell repertoires in COVID-19. For the study at large: The United States, Italy and Spain supplied acute and convalescent COVID-19 samples. In each case, the material was cDNA or gDNA derived from T cells, B-cell-depleted T cells, or PBMCs.

This CDR3 region has 17 residues. V shed 5 bases, J shed 2 bases, and the junction held 11 bases outside the gene matches. CDR1 and CDR2 from the germline V gene are SGHAT and FQNNGV. In the study's own analysis: For nucleated cells, counts were estimated from reference gene primer amplification. TCRdb's copy holds only in-frame clones and misses some; the assay was immunoSEQ multiplex PCR. That table supplies the V and J calls and clone size; D and trimming were determined from the DNA. Among roughly 140,000 clones listed, 80% to 85% were seen once. This sequence joins TRBV11-2 and TRBJ2-1, with 8 nucleotides matching TRBD2. This clonotype was obtained from a human donor in a cohort sampled during active COVID-19. Sequenced: peripheral blood. CDR3 coding DNA: TGTGCCAGCAGCACCCTACTAGCGCGGGGGGCCTACAATGAGCAGTTCTTC. Encoded protein: CASSTLLARGAYNEQFF. Based on the CDR3 plus reference TRBV11-2 and TRBJ2-1, the full variable domain is EAGVAQSPRYKIIEKRQSVAFWCNPISGHATLYWYQQILGQGPKLLIQFQNNGVVDDSQLPKDRFSAERLKGVDSTLKIQPAKLEDSAVYLCASSTLLARGAYNEQFFGPGTRLTVL.